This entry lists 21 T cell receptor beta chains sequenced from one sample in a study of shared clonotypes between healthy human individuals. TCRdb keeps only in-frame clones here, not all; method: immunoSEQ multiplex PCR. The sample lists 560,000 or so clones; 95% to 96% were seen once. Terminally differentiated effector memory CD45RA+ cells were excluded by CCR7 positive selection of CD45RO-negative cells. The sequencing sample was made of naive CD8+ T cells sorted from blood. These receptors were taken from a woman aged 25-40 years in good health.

The CDR3 reads CASRSGSSYEQYF. The CDR3 coding sequence is TGTGCCAGCAGGAGCGGAAGCTCCTACGAGCAGTACTTC. The gene calls are TRBV5-4 and TRBJ2-7; tentative D call: TRBD2 (5 bases). From germline, CDR1 is SGHNT and CDR2 YYREEE (reference sequence). V lost 5 bases and J 0 bases, leaving 9 bases between the germline ends. The CDR3 has 13 amino acids.

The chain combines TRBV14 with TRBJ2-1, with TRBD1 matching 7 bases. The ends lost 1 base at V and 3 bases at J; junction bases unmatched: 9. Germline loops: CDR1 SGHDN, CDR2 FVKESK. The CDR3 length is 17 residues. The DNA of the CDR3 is TGTGCCAGCAGCCAAGGAAGGACAGGAGGTTTCTACAATGAGCAGTTCTTC. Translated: CASSQGRTGGFYNEQFF.

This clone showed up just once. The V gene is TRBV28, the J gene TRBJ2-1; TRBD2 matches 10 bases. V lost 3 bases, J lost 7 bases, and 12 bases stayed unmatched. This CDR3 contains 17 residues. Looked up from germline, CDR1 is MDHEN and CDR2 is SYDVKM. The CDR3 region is CASSFGAASGSWNEQFF. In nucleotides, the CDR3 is TGTGCCAGCAGTTTTGGCGCGGCTAGCGGGAGTTGGAATGAGCAGTTCTTC.

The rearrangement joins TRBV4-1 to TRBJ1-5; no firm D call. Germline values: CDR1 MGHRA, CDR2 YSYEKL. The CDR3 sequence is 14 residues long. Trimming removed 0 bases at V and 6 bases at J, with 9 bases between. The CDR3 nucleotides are TGCGCCAGCAGCCAAGAACCCGGGGTTCAGCCCCAGCATTTT. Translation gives CASSQEPGVQPQHF.

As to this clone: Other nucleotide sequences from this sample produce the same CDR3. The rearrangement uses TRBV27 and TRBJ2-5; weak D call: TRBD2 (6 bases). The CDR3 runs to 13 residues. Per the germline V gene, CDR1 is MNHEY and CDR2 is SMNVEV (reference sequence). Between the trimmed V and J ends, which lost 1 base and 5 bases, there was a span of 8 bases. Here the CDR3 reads CASSLFGGETQYF. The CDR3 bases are TGTGCCAGCAGTTTATTTGGGGGGGAGACCCAGTACTTC.

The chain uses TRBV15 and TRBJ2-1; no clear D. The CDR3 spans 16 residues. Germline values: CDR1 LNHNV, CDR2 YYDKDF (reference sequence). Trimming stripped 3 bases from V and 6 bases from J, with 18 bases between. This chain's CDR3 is CATSSPRVSFSNEQFF. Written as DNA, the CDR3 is TGTGCCACCAGCAGCCCCCGGGTGAGTTTTAGCAATGAGCAGTTCTTC. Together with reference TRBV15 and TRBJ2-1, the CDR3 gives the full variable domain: DAMVIQNPRYQVTQFGKPVTLSCSQTLNHNVMYWYQQKSSQAPKLLFHYYDKDFNNEADTPDNFQSRRPNTSFCFLDIRSPGLGDTAMYLCATSSPRVSFSNEQFFGPGTRLTVL.

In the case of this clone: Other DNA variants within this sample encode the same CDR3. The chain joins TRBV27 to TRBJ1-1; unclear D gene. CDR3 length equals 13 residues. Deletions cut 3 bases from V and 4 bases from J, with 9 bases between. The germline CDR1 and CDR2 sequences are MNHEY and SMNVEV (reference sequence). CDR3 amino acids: CASSFGRGTEAFF. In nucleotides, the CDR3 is TGTGCCAGCAGTTTTGGGCGCGGCACTGAAGCTTTCTTT.

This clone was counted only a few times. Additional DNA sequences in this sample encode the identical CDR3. CDR3 amino acids: CASSFGTEAFF. The CDR3 DNA reads TGTGCCAGCAGCTTTGGGACAGAAGCTTTCTTT. The V gene is TRBV7-9, the J gene TRBJ1-1, with D tentatively TRBD1 (6 bases). Germline V gene data show CDR1 as SEHNR and CDR2 as FQNEAQ (reference sequence). CDR3 length: 11 residues. V lost 3 bases and J lost 8, with 7 bases in between. Variable domain in full (rest from reference TRBV7-9 and TRBJ1-1): DTGVSQNPRHKITKRGQNVTFRCDPISEHNRLYWYRQTLGQGPEFLTYFQNEAQLEKSRLLSDRFSAERPKGSFSTLEIQRTEQGDSAMYLCASSFGTEAFFGQGTRLTVV.

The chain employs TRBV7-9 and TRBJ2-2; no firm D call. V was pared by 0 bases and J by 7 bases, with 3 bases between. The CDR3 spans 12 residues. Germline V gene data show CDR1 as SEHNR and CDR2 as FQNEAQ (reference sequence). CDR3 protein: CASSLAVGELFF. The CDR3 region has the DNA TGTGCCAGCAGCTTAGCGGTCGGGGAGCTGTTTTTT.

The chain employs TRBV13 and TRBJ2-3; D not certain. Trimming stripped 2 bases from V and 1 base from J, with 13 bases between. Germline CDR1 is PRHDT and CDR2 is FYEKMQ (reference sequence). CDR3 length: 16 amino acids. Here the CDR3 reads CASSLRLNGGTDTQYF. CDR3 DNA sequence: TGTGCCAGCAGCTTAAGGTTGAATGGGGGCACAGATACGCAGTATTTT.

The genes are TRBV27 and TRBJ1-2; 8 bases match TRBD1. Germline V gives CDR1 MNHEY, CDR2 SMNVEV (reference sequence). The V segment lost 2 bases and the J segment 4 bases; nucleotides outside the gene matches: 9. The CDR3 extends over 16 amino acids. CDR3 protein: CASSLNSQGATYGYTF. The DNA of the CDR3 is TGTGCCAGCAGTTTAAATTCTCAGGGGGCAACCTATGGCTACACCTTC.

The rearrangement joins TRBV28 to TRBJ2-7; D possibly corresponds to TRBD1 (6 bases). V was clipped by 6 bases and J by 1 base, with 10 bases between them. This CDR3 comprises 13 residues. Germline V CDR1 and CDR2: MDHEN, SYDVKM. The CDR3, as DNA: TGTGCCAGCAGCTATGGACAGTCCTACGAGCAGTACTTC. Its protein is CASSYGQSYEQYF.

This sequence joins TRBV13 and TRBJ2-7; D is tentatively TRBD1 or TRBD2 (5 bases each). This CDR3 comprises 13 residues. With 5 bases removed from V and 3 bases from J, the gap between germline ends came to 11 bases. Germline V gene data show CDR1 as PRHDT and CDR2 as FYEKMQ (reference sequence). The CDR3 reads CASSPGPLYEQYF. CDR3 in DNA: TGTGCCAGCAGCCCGGGGCCCCTCTACGAGCAGTACTTC.

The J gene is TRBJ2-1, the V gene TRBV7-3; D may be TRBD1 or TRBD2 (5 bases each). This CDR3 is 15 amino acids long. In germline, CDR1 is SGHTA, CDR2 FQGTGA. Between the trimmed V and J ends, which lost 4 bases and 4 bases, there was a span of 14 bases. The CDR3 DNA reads TGTGCCAGCAGCTACACCGGGACGTCTTACAATGAGCAGTTCTTC. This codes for CASSYTGTSYNEQFF.

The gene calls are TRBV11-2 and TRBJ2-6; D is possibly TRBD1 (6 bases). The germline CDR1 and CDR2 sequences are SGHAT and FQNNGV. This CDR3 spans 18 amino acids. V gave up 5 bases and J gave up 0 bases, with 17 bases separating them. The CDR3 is CASSHRTVFNSGANVLTF. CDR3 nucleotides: TGTGCCAGCAGCCACAGGACAGTGTTCAACTCTGGGGCCAACGTCCTGACTTTC. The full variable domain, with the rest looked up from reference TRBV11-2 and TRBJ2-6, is EAGVAQSPRYKIIEKRQSVAFWCNPISGHATLYWYQQILGQGPKLLIQFQNNGVVDDSQLPKDRFSAERLKGVDSTLKIQPAKLEDSAVYLCASSHRTVFNSGANVLTFGAGSRLTVL.

The DNA for the CDR3 is TGTGCCAGCAGCGGGGGATCTAGCGGGATAGATCGGAATGAGCAGTTCTTC. It specifies CASSGGSSGIDRNEQFF. This chain joins TRBV9 and TRBJ2-1, with 9 bases identical to TRBD2. The trim removed 3 bases at V and 7 bases at J, leaving 14 bases unmatched. This CDR3 has 17 amino acids. Germline CDR1 and CDR2: SGDLS and YYNGEE.

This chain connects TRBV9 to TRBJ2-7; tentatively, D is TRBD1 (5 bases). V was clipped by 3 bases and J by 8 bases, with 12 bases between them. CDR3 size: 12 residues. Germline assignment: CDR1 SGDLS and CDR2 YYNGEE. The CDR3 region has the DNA TGTGCCAGCAGCGACATCTCAGGGAAGCAGTACTTC. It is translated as CASSDISGKQYF.

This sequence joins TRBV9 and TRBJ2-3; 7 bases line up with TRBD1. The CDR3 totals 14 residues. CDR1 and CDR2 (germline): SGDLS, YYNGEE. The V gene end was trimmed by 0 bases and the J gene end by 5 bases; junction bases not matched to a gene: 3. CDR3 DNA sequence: TGTGCCAGCAGCGTAGGAACAGGGGTAGATACGCAGTATTTT. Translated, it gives CASSVGTGVDTQYF.

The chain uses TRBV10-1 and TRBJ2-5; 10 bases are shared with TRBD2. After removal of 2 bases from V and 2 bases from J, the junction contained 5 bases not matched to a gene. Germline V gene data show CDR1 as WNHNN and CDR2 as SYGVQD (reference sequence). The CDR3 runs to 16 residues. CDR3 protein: CASSERKAGGQETQYF. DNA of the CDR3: TGCGCCAGCAGTGAGAGGAAAGCGGGAGGGCAAGAGACCCAGTACTTC.

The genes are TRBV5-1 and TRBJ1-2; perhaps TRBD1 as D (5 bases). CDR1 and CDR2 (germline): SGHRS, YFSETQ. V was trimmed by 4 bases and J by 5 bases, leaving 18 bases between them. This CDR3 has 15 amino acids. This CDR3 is CASSPVLNGGYGYTF. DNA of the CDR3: TGCGCCAGCAGCCCAGTCTTAAATGGGGGTTATGGCTACACCTTC.

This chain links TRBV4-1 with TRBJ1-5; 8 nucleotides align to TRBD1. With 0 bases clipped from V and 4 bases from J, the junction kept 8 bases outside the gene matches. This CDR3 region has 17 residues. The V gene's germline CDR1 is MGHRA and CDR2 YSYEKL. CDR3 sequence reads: CASSQDPNRQGNQPQHF. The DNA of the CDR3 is TGCGCCAGCAGCCAAGATCCTAATCGACAGGGGAATCAGCCCCAGCATTTT.